A single TCR beta chain is shown here with its context. This entry is derived from a study of blood T cell repertoires in COVID-19. At the level of the study: Collection of acute and convalescent COVID-19 samples took place in the United States, Italy and Spain.

In the authors' methods: Amplifying reference gene primers gave estimates of nucleated cell counts. Repertoires were generated with immunoSEQ multiplex PCR, while TCRdb's copy carries only in-frame clones and drops some. V, J and clone size are taken as reported in that table, and D and trimming were inferred from the DNA itself. The data show 250,000 to 300,000 clones, approximately 90% seen once. The CDR3 totals 14 residues. CDR1 MNHEY and CDR2 SVGEGT come from the germline V gene. V lost 4 bases to trimming and J lost 7 bases; unmatched junction nucleotides: 8. This sequence originates from a woman aged 55-69 years with acute or convalescent COVID-19. The chain recombines TRBV6-2 or TRBV6-3 with TRBJ1-2; 8 nucleotides line up with TRBD1. The sample consisted of peripheral blood. DNA for the CDR3: TGTGCCAGCAGTTTTTTAAAAGGACAGGGTGGCTACACCTTC. This gives the protein CASSFLKGQGGYTF.